This T cell receptor beta chain was identified in a study of graft-versus-host responses after intestinal transplantation. A note on this clone: Its antigen is unidentified.

The repertoire was sequenced with immunoSEQ multiplex PCR; TCRdb's copy has only in-frame clones and lacks some. Of under 90,000 clones in the sample, roughly 90% were seen once. V lost 3 bases to trimming and J lost 2 bases, with 11 bases between them. CDR3 length: 15 residues. Germline assignment: CDR1 WSHSY and CDR2 SAAADI. Overall study findings and caveats: GvH clones were found in recipient marrow; some appeared first in ileum or blood. Early post-transplant declines in HvG were associated with peak levels of circulating GvH clones. Within the allografts of patients who had graft-donor T cell macrochimerism, graft-versus-host to host-versus-graft clonal ratios were high.

The clonotype comes from a human donor who was the organ donor for an intestinal transplant. This chain joins TRBV10-2 and TRBJ1-5; D is unresolved. The material sequenced was unstimulated CD8+ T cells sorted from spleen or lymph node cells, taken before transplant. Here the CDR3 DNA reads TGCGCCAGCAGTGACGAGGGTGGTGGCAATCAGCCCCAGCATTTT. This encodes CASSDEGGGNQPQHF.